This TCR beta chain was recorded in a study of siplizumab effects on memory and regulatory T cells. TCRdb's table, derived via immunoSEQ multiplex PCR, lists solely in-frame clones and lacks some. The data show some 97,000 clones, less than 95% seen once. As to this clone: What it binds is not known.

Germline V gene sequence: CDR1 SGHRS, CDR2 YFSETQ. Trimming took 3 bases from V and 0 from J, leaving 7 bases between them. The CDR3 contains 14 residues. Points from the study as a whole: Apparently more diverse than memory cells, naive T cells also seemed major alloresponse contributors. There were only a minor fraction of alloreactive clones that mapped to unstimulated subsets. Siplizumab brought about a significant reduction in alloreactive sequences traceable to unstimulated CD4+ memory cells.

This clonotype was obtained from a human donor in good health. Sequencing used Tregs sorted from blood. J is TRBJ1-3 and V is TRBV5-1; D not certain. The CDR3 sequence is CASSSAASGNTIYF. In nucleotides, the CDR3 is TGCGCCAGCAGCTCGGCAGCCTCTGGAAACACCATATATTTT.